This T cell receptor (beta chain) was identified in a study of T cell responses to AZD1222 COVID-19 vaccine. This table comes from immunoSEQ multiplex PCR, and its TCRdb copy is limited to in-frame clones, with some not included. The table records about 140,000 clones, roughly 90% of them present only once. The V segment lost 5 bases and the J segment 7 bases; nucleotides outside the gene matches: 7. The CDR3 loop spans 13 amino acids. Per germline, CDR1 LGHDT and CDR2 YNNKEL (reference sequence). The origin of this receptor is an adult in good health. V gene TRBV3-1 (or the pseudogene TRBV3-2) combines with J gene TRBJ1-2; 7 bases map to TRBD1. The specimen comprised peripheral blood, sampled on day 0 of AZD1222 vaccination. The DNA of the CDR3 is TGTGCCAGCAGCGATAGACAGGGACTTGGCTACACCTTC. Protein: CASSDRQGLGYTF.